The TCR beta chain described here comes from a study of T cells in tuberculosis. Study conclusions and caveats: The TCR-beta difference was not significant; alpha differences partly reflected length.

On this clone: As yet, its antigen is unknown.

Assay used: immunoSEQ multiplex PCR; TCRdb lists only in-frame clones, some missing. Of over 30,000 clones detected, 97% appear once; the ten largest clones hold 6.2%. Sequencing input: PBMCs. This receptor was identified in a donor aged 5 to 30 with latent tuberculosis or without tuberculosis infection.

CDR3 in DNA: TGTGCTAGTGGTCCGGCAGACTATCAGCCCCAGCATTTT. Protein: CASGPADYQPQHF. The rearrangement uses TRBV12-5 and TRBJ1-5; D gene ambiguous. V lost 5 bases and J 5 bases, leaving 10 bases between the germline ends. The germline CDR1 and CDR2 sequences are LGHNT and FRNRAP. CDR3 length: 13 residues. The entire variable domain, with the rest obtained from reference TRBV12-5 and TRBJ1-5, is as follows: DARVTQTPRHKVTEMGQEVTMRCQPILGHNTVFWYRQTMMQGLELLAYFRNRAPLDDSGMPKDRFSAEMPDATLATLKIQPSEPRDSAVYFCASGPADYQPQHFGDGTRLSIL.